This TCR beta chain was captured in a study of T-cell reconstitution after alpha-beta-depleted transplantation in children. The sample holds many counts of this clonotype. Construction of the TCRbeta library involved unique molecular identifiers. A single record per CDR3 protein comes from TCRdb applying MiXCR to the PCR reads. The profile shows roughly 590,000 distinct CDR3 sequences, around 17% of them singletons. Germline V lookup: CDR1 SGHRS, CDR2 YFSETQ. CDR3 length: 16 residues. Trimming removed 1 base from V and 2 bases from J, with 10 bases in between. The chain uses TRBV5-1 and TRBJ1-6; unclear D gene. The sample in question was PBMCs from the stem cell graft donor, obtained from the stem cell graft. The receptor was derived from a human donor who donated a stem cell graft to a child with acute myeloid leukemia. DNA for the CDR3: TGCGCCAGCAGCTTGATGGGATCCACCTATAATTCACCCCTCCACTTT. This translates into CASSLMGSTYNSPLHF.